What follows is one T cell receptor beta chain and its context. J was trimmed by 8 bases and V by 2 bases; bases with no gene match: 10. This CDR3 region has 15 residues. Germline V lookup: CDR1 SGHRS, CDR2 YFSETQ. This record belongs to a study of blood T cell repertoires in COVID-19. Original methodology: Reference gene primer amplification gave estimated nucleated cell counts. Sequenced by immunoSEQ multiplex PCR; TCRdb stores in-frame clones only, minus some. That table supplies the V and J calls and clone size; D and trimming were determined from the DNA. The data show roughly 230,000 clones, with nearly 90% seen just once and about 2.1% held by the top ten. While infection was still active, Seattle patients were enrolled and then followed longitudinally.

This sequence joins TRBV5-1 and TRBJ1-2; 9 bases are shared with TRBD1. Sequencing used peripheral blood. This sequence was found in a woman aged 55-75 years with COVID-19, enrolled during active disease. The CDR3 coding sequence is TGCGCCAGCAGCTTCGGGGGACAGGGATCTGGCGGCTACACCTTC. Its protein is CASSFGGQGSGGYTF.